The clone carrying this TCR beta chain came up many times. Its antigen is still unknown. The entry originates in a study of T cell repertoires in cytomegalovirus infection. As for the study in general: Public TCR beta signatures were indicative of both CMV infection and a matching HLA type. Study-wide results and caveats: In two of eight donors, the top clonotype was HLA-C-restricted CMV-specific.

MiXCR, run by TCRdb on the reads, gives a single entry per CDR3 protein. This sample has about 460,000 distinct CDR3 sequences, with approximately 10% found just once. Per germline, CDR1 SEHNR and CDR2 FQNEAQ (reference sequence). Trimming left V 8 bases short and J 1 base short, with 16 bases between. The CDR3 is 15 residues long. V gene TRBV7-9 combines with J gene TRBJ2-3; D remains ambiguous. This TCR was recovered from a human donor in good health (CMV status not recorded). Some clones in this sample may be carry-over from other donors' samples. The sequencing sample was made of PBMCs. The CDR3 coding sequence is TGTGCCAGCTCTTTGAGGATGGACGGCACAGATACGCAGTATTTT. This codes for CASSLRMDGTDTQYF.